The present TCR beta chain was sequenced within a study of T cells in Graves' hyperthyroidism and ophthalmopathy. Study results and limitations: Most expanded thyroid clonotypes above 0.001 also appeared in blood.

Germline V gene sequence: CDR1 SGHDN, CDR2 FVKESK. This CDR3 is 18 amino acids long. J lost 5 bases, V lost 1 base, and 15 bases had no gene match. On this clonotype itself: As yet, its antigen is unknown.

Amplification of TCR beta CDR3 regions was performed using RNA transcripts as template. First-round RT-PCR of the TCR CDR3 relied on the HTBI primer set. Via MiXCR, TCRdb re-called the multiplex PCR reads, giving one row per CDR3 protein. Among roughly 700,000 distinct CDR3 sequences, roughly a third were seen once, and the ten largest hold around 29%. Hyperthyroidism of Graves' type that showed no ophthalmopathy progression within 18 months was stable. This receptor was taken from a woman between 40 and 50 years old with Graves' hyperthyroidism. The rearrangement links TRBV14 to TRBJ2-5, with TRBD2 identical over 8 bases. The specimen was blood. In DNA, the CDR3 is TGTGCCAGCAGCCAAGTCTTTAATCGGGGGGGGCTCACGGAGACCCAGTACTTC. Its protein product is CASSQVFNRGGLTETQYF.